This entry is about one T cell receptor (beta chain). This clonotype was seen a few times. Its antigen remains unidentified. Base qualities are not at hand, and no much larger clone is one base apart. V was cut back by 4 bases and J by 4 bases, leaving a gap of 6 bases between them. The CDR3, cysteine through phenylalanine, is 11 amino acids long. Left in the record is the CDR3 DNA by itself, 33 bases read in frame from the first base. Sequences DFQATT (CDR1) and SNEGSKA (CDR2) are obtained from the germline V gene (reference sequence). Library generation was performed with RT-PCR. The sequencer listed for this sample is Illumina MiSeq. TCRdb itself trimmed the public reads at Q25 with fastp, ran MiXCR and retained productive beta chains. Each CDR3 protein gets just one entry, which takes the most common genes and DNA from the rows behind it. A total of about 700,000 distinct CDR3 sequences appear in this sample, around 14% of them only once. The ten top clones hold 3% to 4.5% of the sample.

The record originates from a study (dated by TCRdb to 2016 to 2017). The receptor's source is a female donor in good health, serving as a healthy control. The specimen sequenced was memory CD4+ T cells from blood. The chain employs TRBV20-1 and TRBJ2-3, with an unclear D gene assignment. The CDR3 reads CSATYADTQYF. In nucleotide form, the sequence is TGCAGTGCTACGTATGCAGATACGCAGTATTTT.